The 17 T cell receptor beta chains given below trace back to one sample, sequenced in a study of beta chain features in type 1 diabetes. As every portion of the isolated RNA was reverse transcribed, the sequencing read expressed TCRB transcripts. The repertoire was sequenced with immunoSEQ multiplex PCR; TCRdb's copy has only in-frame clones and lacks some. The sample lists 130,000 to 150,000 clones, nearly 50% occurring once. The specimen sequenced was Tregs from blood. These receptors were collected from a man aged 18 to 29 in good health.

The chain uses TRBV30 and TRBJ1-5; no firm D call. Germline V gene sequence: CDR1 GTSNPN, CDR2 SVGIG (reference sequence). The V end was cut by 0 bases, the J end by 4 bases, with 7 bases between. The length of the CDR3 is 13 residues. Here the CDR3 reads CAWSVQVNQPQHF. The CDR3, as DNA: TGTGCCTGGAGTGTACAAGTAAATCAGCCCCAGCATTTT. Supplemented by reference TRBV30 and TRBJ1-5, the full variable domain reads SQTIHQWPATLVQPVGSPLSLECTVEGTSNPNLYWYRQAAGRGLQLLFYSVGIGQISSEVPQNLSASRPQDRQFILSSKKLLLSDSGFYLCAWSVQVNQPQHFGDGTRLSIL.

V gene TRBV10-3 combines with J gene TRBJ2-1, with a tentative D call TRBD2 (6 bases). The CDR3 runs to 11 residues. From germline, CDR1 is ENHRY and CDR2 SYGVKD. V shed 6 bases and J shed 6 bases, with 6 bases lying between them. CDR3 sequence: CAIRTSNEQFF. As DNA, the CDR3 is TGTGCCATCAGGACTAGCAATGAGCAGTTCTTC.

This chain connects TRBV4-3 to TRBJ2-5; D perhaps matches TRBD1 (5 bases). The germline gives CDR1 LGHNA, CDR2 YSLEER. CDR3 size: 12 residues. Trimming removed 2 bases from V and 5 bases from J, with 6 bases in between. CDR3 sequence reads: CASSQQGETQYF. DNA of the CDR3: TGCGCCAGCAGCCAACAGGGTGAGACCCAGTACTTC.

This clone was recorded a few times. J is TRBJ2-5 and V is TRBV30; 10 bases line up with TRBD2. The CDR3 consists of 15 residues. V lost 0 bases, J lost 3 bases, and 4 bases stayed unmatched. Germline V gene data show CDR1 as GTSNPN and CDR2 as SVGIG (reference sequence). The CDR3 bases are TGTGCCTGGAGTGTACTAGCGGGATGGGAAGAGACCCAGTACTTC. Translation gives CAWSVLAGWEETQYF.

The J gene is TRBJ2-5, the V gene TRBV7-2; unclear D gene. The CDR3 contains 15 residues. V gave up 5 bases and J gave up 2 bases, with 15 bases separating them. Per germline, CDR1 SGHTA and CDR2 FQGNSA. Here the CDR3 DNA reads TGTGCCAGCAGCGCACAGTACAGCAAACAAGAGACCCAGTACTTC. It encodes CASSAQYSKQETQYF.

This clone was seen a few times. The chain carries TRBV15 and TRBJ2-3; TRBD2 agrees at 7 bases. The germline V gene encodes CDR1 LNHNV and CDR2 YYDKDF (reference sequence). The CDR3 is 14 residues long. After removal of 7 bases from V and 0 bases from J, the junction contained 4 bases not matched to a gene. CDR3 region: CATKTSASTDTQYF. CDR3 DNA: TGTGCCACCAAAACTAGCGCTAGCACAGATACGCAGTATTTT.

The chain is built from TRBV28 and TRBJ1-2, with 7 bases that match TRBD1. J lost 4 bases, V lost 6 bases, and 11 bases had no gene match. Looked up from germline, CDR1 is MDHEN and CDR2 is SYDVKM. This CDR3 comprises 15 residues. CDR3 sequence reads: CASRPGQAKRYGYTF. CDR3 coding DNA: TGTGCCAGCAGACCAGGACAGGCGAAGCGCTATGGCTACACCTTC.

This clone has more than one count but fewer than ten. The chain is built from TRBV5-1 and TRBJ1-2; 7 positions agree with TRBD1. Germline V lookup: CDR1 SGHRS, CDR2 YFSETQ. This CDR3 region has 14 residues. The V gene end was trimmed by 4 bases and the J gene end by 3 bases; junction bases not matched to a gene: 6. CDR3 bases: TGCGCCAGCAGCGTGGGACAGTATGACTATGGCTACACCTTC. Translating gives CASSVGQYDYGYTF.

V usage is TRBV10-3 and J usage is TRBJ2-5, with 13 bases aligning to TRBD2. The junction had 3 bases not matched to a gene; V was cut back by 4 bases and J by 4 bases. From germline, CDR1 is ENHRY and CDR2 SYGVKD. There are 15 residues in the CDR3. CDR3 sequence reads: CAISAGLAGVETQYF. CDR3 sequence (DNA): TGTGCCATCAGTGCCGGACTAGCGGGAGTAGAGACCCAGTACTTC.

The chain recombines TRBV7-9 with TRBJ1-1; 8 nucleotides agree with TRBD1. V dropped 5 bases and J dropped 4; count of bases not matched to a gene: 6. Germline-derived CDR1 and CDR2 are SEHNR and FQNEAQ (reference sequence). The CDR3 totals 14 residues. As DNA, the CDR3 is TGTGCCAGCAGCCCCCGGACAGGGCGCACTGAAGCTTTCTTT. Translating gives CASSPRTGRTEAFF.

The CDR3 sequence: CASSLRPGYEQYF. The DNA of the CDR3 is TGCGCCAGCAGCTTACGACCGGGCTACGAGCAGTACTTC. This chain links TRBV5-1 with TRBJ2-7; the D is unclear. The CDR3 is made up of 13 amino acids. Germline V gene sequence: CDR1 SGHRS, CDR2 YFSETQ. V lost 2 bases and J lost 3, with 9 bases in between.

J is TRBJ2-3 and V is TRBV7-2; 8 bases fit TRBD2. Losses at the gene ends were 3 bases for V and 3 bases for J; bases not matched to a gene: 8. This CDR3 has 16 residues. Germline assignment: CDR1 SGHTA and CDR2 FQGNSA. For the CDR3, the DNA is TGTGCCAGCAGCTTCCAGACAGGCGGGAGGACAGATACGCAGTATTTT. Translated: CASSFQTGGRTDTQYF.

The gene calls are TRBV28 and TRBJ2-2; 9 bases are a match to TRBD1. Germline loops: CDR1 MDHEN, CDR2 SYDVKM. J lost 2 bases, V lost 6 bases, and 7 bases had no gene match. This CDR3 contains 16 residues. CDR3 in DNA: TGTGCCAGCAGGGAACCGGGACAGGGAAACACCGGGGAGCTGTTTTTT. Amino acids: CASREPGQGNTGELFF.

In this sample, this clone turned up a few times. The chain joins TRBV20-1 to TRBJ2-5; a weak D match, TRBD1 (5 bases). The CDR3 is 11 residues long. The germline V gene has CDR1 DFQATT and CDR2 SNEGSKA (reference sequence). V was pared by 3 bases and J by 5 bases, with 7 bases between. Here the CDR3 DNA reads TGCAGTGCTAGTTGGGGCGAGACCCAGTACTTC. As protein: CSASWGETQYF.

The rearrangement joins TRBV19 to TRBJ2-3; TRBD2 agrees at 7 bases. The CDR3 is 16 amino acids. V gave up 7 bases and J gave up 1 base; unmatched junction bases: 11. Germline lookup yields CDR1 LNHDA and CDR2 SQIVND (reference sequence). CDR3 loop: CASTIPSGEGTDTQYF. DNA for the CDR3: TGTGCCAGTACCATACCAAGCGGGGAAGGCACAGATACGCAGTATTTT. Full variable domain (outside the CDR3, taken from reference TRBV19 and TRBJ2-3): DGGITQSPKYLFRKEGQNVTLSCEQNLNHDAMYWYRQDPGQGLRLIYYSQIVNDFQKGDIAEGYSVSREKKESFPLTVTSAQKNPTAFYLCASTIPSGEGTDTQYFGPGTRLTVL.

V and J are TRBV5-1 and TRBJ2-1; perhaps TRBD1 as D (5 bases). CDR3 size: 16 residues. CDR1 and CDR2 from the germline V gene are SGHRS and YFSETQ. Trimming removed 4 bases at V and 3 bases at J, with 17 bases between. The CDR3 DNA reads TGCGCCAGCAGCCCTTCTCCGACAGACCTCTACAATGAGCAGTTCTTC. Protein: CASSPSPTDLYNEQFF.

This chain uses TRBV19 with TRBJ2-3; 8 nucleotides match TRBD2. Germline CDR1 and CDR2: LNHDA and SQIVND (reference sequence). CDR3 size: 15 residues. V lost 6 bases and J lost 0; bases outside the gene matches: 5. Here the CDR3 reads CASRRRGDSTDTQYF. Here the CDR3 DNA reads TGTGCCAGTAGAAGGCGGGGGGATAGCACAGATACGCAGTATTTT. The entire variable domain, with the rest obtained from reference TRBV19 and TRBJ2-3, is as follows: DGGITQSPKYLFRKEGQNVTLSCEQNLNHDAMYWYRQDPGQGLRLIYYSQIVNDFQKGDIAEGYSVSREKKESFPLTVTSAQKNPTAFYLCASRRRGDSTDTQYFGPGTRLTVL.